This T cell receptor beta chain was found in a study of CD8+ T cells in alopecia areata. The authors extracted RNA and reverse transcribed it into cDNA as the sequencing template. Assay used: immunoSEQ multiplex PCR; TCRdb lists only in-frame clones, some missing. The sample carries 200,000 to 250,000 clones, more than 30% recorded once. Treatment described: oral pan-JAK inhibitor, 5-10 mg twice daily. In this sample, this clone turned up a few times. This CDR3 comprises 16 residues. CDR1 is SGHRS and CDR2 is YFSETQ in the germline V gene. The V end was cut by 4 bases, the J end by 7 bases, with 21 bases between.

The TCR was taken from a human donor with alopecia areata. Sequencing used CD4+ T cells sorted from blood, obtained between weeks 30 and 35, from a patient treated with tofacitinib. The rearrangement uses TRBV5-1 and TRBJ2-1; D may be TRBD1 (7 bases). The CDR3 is CASSPQEGANVNEQFF. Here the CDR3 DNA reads TGCGCCAGCAGCCCCCAGGAGGGGGCAAATGTAAATGAGCAGTTCTTC.